The present TCR beta chain was sequenced within a study of blood T cell repertoires in COVID-19. In the study overall: The origin of the acute and convalescent COVID-19 samples was the United States, Italy and Spain. T cells, B-cell-depleted T cells, or PBMCs provided the cDNA or gDNA that served as material.

In the authors' workflow: Counts of nucleated cells, estimated from reference gene primer amplification, were obtained. Assay: immunoSEQ multiplex PCR; the TCRdb copy retains only in-frame clones and omits some. The V and J calls and clone size were taken over from that table, and D and trimming were inferred from the DNA. Here the sample spans about 120,000 clones, around 89% being singletons. The CDR3 covers 13 residues. The germline V and J ends were trimmed by 0 bases and 7 bases, with 9 bases remaining between them. Germline CDR1 reads MNHEY; CDR2 reads SVGAGI. The chain has TRBV6-5 and TRBJ1-2; a weak D match, TRBD1 (6 bases). Specimen: peripheral blood. This TCR was recovered from a woman aged 45 to 65 with acute or convalescent COVID-19. The CDR3 nucleotides read TGTGCCAGCAGTTACTCCAGGGGCGGTGGCTACACCTTC. It yields the protein CASSYSRGGGYTF.